The 29 T cell receptor beta chains listed next were all sequenced from one sample in a study of early T cells in non-severe SARS-CoV-2 infection. TCRdb re-derived calls from the 5' RACE reads in MiXCR, one entry per CDR3 protein. The table has more than 80,000 distinct CDR3 sequences, roughly 17% seen once. Sequencing was performed on whole blood. These TCRs come from an adult who was a healthcare worker with PCR-confirmed SARS-CoV-2 infection or an uninfected control (not recorded which).

This clonotype was recorded at least ten times. V gene TRBV7-2 combines with J gene TRBJ2-5; the match to TRBD2 covers 14 bases. CDR1 is SGHTA, CDR2 FQGNSA, per germline. The CDR3 runs to 17 residues. J gave up 5 bases and V 5 bases, and 10 bases lay outside the gene matches. The CDR3 bases are TGTGCCAGCAGCCAGGGACTAGCGGGAGTTTACGGGGAGACCCAGTACTTC. This sequence encodes CASSQGLAGVYGETQYF. The full variable domain, in which reference TRBV7-2 and TRBJ2-5 provide the parts outside the CDR3, is GAGVSQSPSNKVTEKGKDVELRCDPISGHTALYWYRQSLGQGLEFLIYFQGNSAPDKSGLPSDRFSAERTGGSVSTLTIQRTQQEDSAVYLCASSQGLAGVYGETQYFGPGTRLLVL.

The chain is built from TRBV28 and TRBJ2-7, with unresolved D. Germline CDR1 reads MDHEN; CDR2 reads SYDVKM. Trimming pared 5 bases from V and 9 bases from J, leaving 8 bases between. There are 10 residues in the CDR3. The CDR3 here is CASSGPGQYF. CDR3 nucleotides: TGTGCCAGCAGTGGGCCCGGGCAGTACTTC.

CDR3 loop: CASGLVLKRDRTDTQYF. CDR3 bases: TGTGCTAGTGGTTTGGTACTCAAGCGGGACCGCACAGATACGCAGTATTTT. The chain couples TRBV12-5 to TRBJ2-3; TRBD2 agrees at 7 bases. The V segment lost 0 bases and the J segment 1 base; nucleotides outside the gene matches: 7. The CDR3 runs 17 residues. CDR1 is LGHNT and CDR2 is FRNRAP in the germline V gene.

The genes are TRBV5-4 and TRBJ2-2; 9 bases align to TRBD1. Per germline, CDR1 SGHNT and CDR2 YYREEE (reference sequence). With V trimmed by 5 bases and J by 0 bases, 11 bases remained unmatched. The CDR3 consists of 18 residues. Here the CDR3 DNA reads TGTGCCAGCAGACAAGGGACAGGGTCCTCGGCGAACACCGGGGAGCTGTTTTTT. Its protein is CASRQGTGSSANTGELFF.

The chain links TRBV3-1 to TRBJ2-1; 7 bases are a match to TRBD2. J gave up 5 bases and V 3 bases, and 7 bases lay outside the gene matches. The CDR3 has 15 residues. CDR1 is LGHDT and CDR2 is YNNKEL in the germline V gene (reference sequence). CDR3 loop: CASSQISGIHNEQFF. In DNA, the CDR3 is TGTGCCAGCAGCCAGATCAGCGGGATCCACAATGAGCAGTTCTTC.

Only a few counts were recorded for this clonotype. The rearrangement joins TRBV12-3 or TRBV12-4 to TRBJ1-1; 8 nucleotides line up with TRBD1. V shed 3 bases and J 10 bases; nucleotides not matched to a gene: 4. The CDR3 length is 12 residues. The CDR3 reads CASSFDRGSAFF. CDR3 bases: TGTGCCAGCAGTTTCGACAGGGGTTCAGCTTTCTTT.

This clonotype was seen only a few times. The CDR3, as DNA: TGTGCCAGCAGCCCTCCCATGGGCTACGAGCAGTACTTC. Protein: CASSPPMGYEQYF. V is TRBV7-2 and J is TRBJ2-7; D gene ambiguous. Germline loops: CDR1 SGHTA, CDR2 FQGNSA. This CDR3 is built from 13 residues. Deletions cut 5 bases from V and 3 bases from J, with 11 bases between. Drawing the rest from reference TRBV7-2 and TRBJ2-7, the complete variable domain is GAGVSQSPSNKVTEKGKDVELRCDPISGHTALYWYRQSLGQGLEFLIYFQGNSAPDKSGLPSDRFSAERTGGSVSTLTIQRTQQEDSAVYLCASSPPMGYEQYFGPGTRLTVT.

This clonotype has ten or more counts. The gene calls are TRBV11-3 and TRBJ2-1; 9 positions match TRBD1. V lost 4 bases to trimming and J lost 6 bases; unmatched junction nucleotides: 10. This CDR3 region has 16 residues. The germline V gene encodes CDR1 SGHNT and CDR2 YENEEA. The CDR3 spells CASSSALDRGGNEQFF. CDR3 nucleotide sequence: TGTGCCAGCAGCTCGGCCCTGGACAGGGGAGGCAATGAGCAGTTCTTC.

This clonotype was detected only a few times. This chain connects TRBV25-1 to TRBJ2-1, with 7 positions matching TRBD2. The junction had 8 bases not matched to a gene; V was cut back by 5 bases and J by 7 bases. The CDR3 consists of 14 residues. The germline V gene has CDR1 MGHDK and CDR2 SYGVNS. This chain's CDR3 is CASSRWGGSNEQFF. Written as DNA, the CDR3 is TGTGCCAGCAGTCGATGGGGGGGGTCGAATGAGCAGTTCTTC.

The chain couples TRBV3-1 to TRBJ1-1, with no clear D. The CDR3 runs to 11 residues. V lost 5 bases and J lost 6, with 7 bases in between. Germline V gene sequence: CDR1 LGHDT, CDR2 YNNKEL (reference sequence). CDR3 bases: TGTGCCAGCAGCTCACCGGCTGAAGCTTTCTTT. Translation gives CASSSPAEAFF.

In this sample, this clonotype turned up many times. J is TRBJ1-1 and V is TRBV7-9; the D is unclear. Germline CDR1 is SEHNR and CDR2 is FQNEAQ (reference sequence). This CDR3 comprises 12 residues. The V gene lost 3 bases and the J gene lost 4 bases, with 6 bases spanning the gap. The CDR3 DNA reads TGTGCCAGCAGCTTGTCAAGCACTGAAGCTTTCTTT. Its translation is CASSLSSTEAFF.

This clonotype came up a few times. The chain links TRBV7-9 to TRBJ2-3; 8 bases map to TRBD2. The V gene's germline CDR1 is SEHNR and CDR2 FQNEAQ (reference sequence). CDR3 size: 15 residues. V was pared by 5 bases and J by 4 bases, with 8 bases of the junction left unmatched. The CDR3 spells CASSHGLAGPDTQYF. The DNA of the CDR3 is TGTGCCAGCAGCCACGGCCTAGCGGGCCCAGATACGCAGTATTTT.

The chain has TRBV5-8 and TRBJ2-5, with a possible D match to TRBD2 (5 bases). Trimming removed 4 bases from V and 5 bases from J, with 15 bases in between. The CDR3 has 14 amino acids. CDR1 is SGHTS and CDR2 is YDEGEE in the germline V gene. Here the CDR3 reads CASSRSPPGETQYF. The DNA of the CDR3 is TGTGCCAGCAGCCGTAGCCCCCCGGGGGAGACCCAGTACTTC.

The J gene is TRBJ1-2, the V gene TRBV29-1; D remains ambiguous. The V end lost 1 base, the J end lost 8 bases, and 8 bases lay between the germline ends. The CDR3 has 11 amino acids. In germline, CDR1 is SQVTM, CDR2 ANQGSEA. The DNA of the CDR3 is TGCAGCGTTGAAGTTAGGGAAGGCTACACCTTC. Translation: CSVEVREGYTF.

In this sample, this clonotype turned up a few times. This sequence joins TRBV5-1 and TRBJ2-3, with unresolved D. The CDR3 sequence is 11 residues long. Trimming stripped 4 bases from V and 4 bases from J, with 4 bases between. Germline V gene data show CDR1 as SGHRS and CDR2 as YFSETQ. The chain's CDR3 is CASSEADTQYF. DNA of the CDR3: TGCGCCAGCAGCGAAGCAGATACGCAGTATTTT.

This rearrangement joins TRBV18 to TRBJ1-6; 9 nucleotides align to TRBD1. CDR3 size: 14 residues. Germline CDR1 reads KGHSH; CDR2 reads LQKENI. V was pared by 5 bases and J by 8 bases, with 4 bases of the junction left unmatched. Here the CDR3 reads CASSATGGDSPLHF. The CDR3 DNA follows: TGTGCCAGCTCAGCGACAGGGGGGGATTCACCCCTCCACTTT.

In this sample, this clonotype turned up a few times. This chain uses TRBV28 with TRBJ2-4; D tentatively fits TRBD1 or TRBD2 (5 bases each). V gave up 3 bases and J gave up 0 bases, with 9 bases separating them. Germline lookup yields CDR1 MDHEN and CDR2 SYDVKM. The CDR3 loop spans 15 amino acids. The DNA of the CDR3 is TGTGCCAGCAGTTTGGGGGTGCTAGCCAAAAACATTCAGTACTTC. Protein sequence: CASSLGVLAKNIQYF.

The sample holds a few counts of this clonotype. CDR3 in DNA: TGTGCCAGCAGTGACTCGAGGGGGTCTGGGGCCAACGTCCTGACTTTC. Its translation is CASSDSRGSGANVLTF. The V and J genes are TRBV6-4 and TRBJ2-6; D is possibly TRBD1 (6 bases). This CDR3 has 16 amino acids. Germline-derived CDR1 and CDR2 are MRHNA and SNTAGT. V lost 0 bases and J 1 base, leaving 7 bases between the germline ends.

The CDR3 sequence is CSAPSREFSEQYF. Here the CDR3 DNA reads TGCAGTGCTCCGTCACGAGAATTTAGCGAGCAGTACTTC. V is TRBV20-1 and J is TRBJ2-7, with D hard to call. Germline-derived CDR1 and CDR2 are DFQATT and SNEGSKA (reference sequence). V lost 5 bases and J lost 6, with 17 bases in between. This CDR3 has 13 amino acids.

The rearrangement links TRBV20-1 to TRBJ2-2, with D maybe TRBD2 (6 bases). Germline V gene lookup returns CDR1 DFQATT and CDR2 SNEGSKA (reference sequence). Trimming shortened V by 4 bases and J by 5 bases, and 14 bases separated the two germline ends. The CDR3 loop spans 14 amino acids. CDR3 DNA: TGCAGTGCTACCCGAGGAGGGGCGACCGGGGAGCTGTTTTTT. Residues: CSATRGGATGELFF.

The V call is TRBV7-6, the J call TRBJ2-7, with TRBD1 matching 7 bases. V lost 1 base to trimming and J lost 0 bases; unmatched junction nucleotides: 0. CDR1 and CDR2 from the germline V gene are SGHVS and FNYEAQ. This CDR3 spans 14 amino acids. The CDR3 region has the DNA TGTGCCAGCAGCTTAGGGGACAGCTCCTACGAGCAGTACTTC. It specifies CASSLGDSSYEQYF.

This clonotype has a handful of counts. The chain recombines TRBV28 with TRBJ2-1; 11 bases map to TRBD2. The CDR3 runs to 14 residues. Per the germline V gene, CDR1 is MDHEN and CDR2 is SYDVKM. Trimming cost V 7 bases and J 4 bases; bases outside gene matches: 3. The CDR3 region is CASKGTSGYNEQFF. The CDR3 region has the DNA TGTGCCAGCAAGGGGACTAGCGGATACAATGAGCAGTTCTTC.

This clonotype came up a few times. The chain carries TRBV28 and TRBJ1-1; 12 bases are a match to TRBD1. The CDR3 totals 17 residues. V was clipped by 9 bases and J by 6 bases; unmatched bases: 17. Germline V gives CDR1 MDHEN, CDR2 SYDVKM. The CDR3 sequence is CASTDSGTGGVIPEAFF. DNA of the CDR3: TGTGCCAGTACGGACTCCGGGACAGGGGGCGTAATCCCTGAAGCTTTCTTT.

In its sample, this clonotype was seen many times. This sequence joins TRBV7-2 and TRBJ2-5; D call uncertain. The CDR3 spans 12 residues. V lost 6 bases to trimming and J lost 8 bases, with 13 bases between them. Germline V gene lookup returns CDR1 SGHTA and CDR2 FQGNSA. CDR3 region: CASSKPSQTQYF. In DNA form, the CDR3 reads TGTGCCAGCAGTAAGCCTTCACAAACCCAGTACTTC.

This clonotype was detected many times. The rearrangement uses TRBV29-1 and TRBJ2-1; D is undetermined. The CDR3 has 13 amino acids. V shed 7 bases and J shed 5 bases, with 15 bases lying between them. Per the germline V gene, CDR1 is SQVTM and CDR2 is ANQGSEA. For the CDR3, the DNA is TGCAGCGCAACCTACCGACCGAACAATGAGCAGTTCTTC. Amino acids: CSATYRPNNEQFF.

This clonotype was counted once. The chain joins TRBV2 to TRBJ2-2; no clear D gene. The V gene's germline CDR1 is SNHLY and CDR2 FYNNEI. The V end lost 6 bases, the J end lost 6 bases, and 11 bases lay between the germline ends. The CDR3 has 13 amino acids. The CDR3 region is CASRKLVAGELFF. The CDR3 DNA sequence: TGTGCCAGCAGAAAACTGGTGGCCGGGGAGCTGTTTTTT. The variable domain in full, completed from reference TRBV2 and TRBJ2-2, reads EPEVTQTPSHQVTQMGQEVILRCVPISNHLYFYWYRQILGQKVEFLVSFYNNEISEKSEIFDDQFSVERPDGSNFTLKIRSTKLEDSAMYFCASRKLVAGELFFGEGSRLTVL.

This clonotype was observed a few times. This chain links TRBV29-1 with TRBJ1-1; D is undetermined. The germline V and J ends were trimmed by 4 bases and 7 bases, with 7 bases remaining between them. The CDR3 loop spans 10 amino acids. Germline loops: CDR1 SQVTM, CDR2 ANQGSEA. CDR3 sequence reads: CSVGGFEAFF. The CDR3 DNA follows: TGCAGCGTTGGGGGTTTTGAAGCTTTCTTT.

The chain recombines TRBV20-1 with TRBJ2-1, with 9 bases identical to TRBD2. This CDR3 region has 16 residues. Germline V gene lookup returns CDR1 DFQATT and CDR2 SNEGSKA (reference sequence). V lost 2 bases and J lost 7; bases outside the gene matches: 12. The CDR3 loop reads CSARMGLAGLGNEQFF. The CDR3 bases are TGCAGTGCTAGAATGGGGCTAGCGGGACTGGGAAATGAGCAGTTCTTC.

This clonotype appeared a few times. The V and J genes are TRBV6-2 or TRBV6-3 and TRBJ2-2, with D tentatively TRBD1 or TRBD2 (5 bases each). Germline V CDR1 and CDR2: MNHEY, SVGEGT. The CDR3 runs to 17 residues. Trimming left V 4 bases short and J 0 bases short, with 15 bases between. The CDR3, as DNA: TGTGCCAGCAGTTGGGACCCGCGGTACACGAACACCGGGGAGCTGTTTTTT. Translation: CASSWDPRYTNTGELFF.